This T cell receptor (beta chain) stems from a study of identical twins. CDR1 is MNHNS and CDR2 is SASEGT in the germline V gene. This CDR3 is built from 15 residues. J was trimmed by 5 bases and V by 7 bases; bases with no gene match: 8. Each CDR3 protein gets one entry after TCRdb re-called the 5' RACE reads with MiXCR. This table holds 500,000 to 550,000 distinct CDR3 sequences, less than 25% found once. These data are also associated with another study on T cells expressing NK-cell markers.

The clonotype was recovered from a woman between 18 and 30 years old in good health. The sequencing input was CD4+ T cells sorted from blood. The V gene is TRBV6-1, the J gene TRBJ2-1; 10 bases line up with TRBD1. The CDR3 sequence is CASMYLGTGDNEQFF. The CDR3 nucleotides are TGTGCCAGCATGTATTTGGGGACAGGGGACAATGAGCAGTTCTTC.